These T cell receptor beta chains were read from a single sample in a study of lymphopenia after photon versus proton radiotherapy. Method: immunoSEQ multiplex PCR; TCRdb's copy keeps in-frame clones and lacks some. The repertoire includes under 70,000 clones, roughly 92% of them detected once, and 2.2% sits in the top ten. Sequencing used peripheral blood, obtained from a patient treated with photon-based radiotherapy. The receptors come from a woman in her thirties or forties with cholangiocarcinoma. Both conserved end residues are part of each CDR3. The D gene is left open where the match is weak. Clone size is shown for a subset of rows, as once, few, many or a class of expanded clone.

CDR3 DNA: TGCGCCAGCTCCGAGGGACTATACTACGAGCAGTACTTC; CDR3 protein: CASSEGLYYEQYF; D gene: TRBD2; clone size: once; J gene: TRBJ2-7; CDR3 length: 13; V gene: TRBV10-2
CDR3 DNA: TGTGCCAGCAGCTCCGCTAGACTAGCCCCGAGTCGCGAGCAGTACTTC; CDR3 protein: CASSSARLAPSREQYF; D gene: TRBD2; clone size: .; J gene: TRBJ2-7; CDR3 length: 16; V gene: TRBV7-9
CDR3 DNA: TGTGCCAGCAGCTCTTCTGGTGGGACTACTGAAGCTTTCTTT; CDR3 protein: CASSSSGGTTEAFF; D gene: .; clone size: .; J gene: TRBJ1-1; CDR3 length: 14; V gene: TRBV7-3
CDR3 DNA: TGCGCCAGCAGCCCGAGATTTTGGGCAGAACCTTCTTCACCCCTCCACTTT; CDR3 protein: CASSPRFWAEPSSPLHF; D gene: .; clone size: .; J gene: TRBJ1-6; CDR3 length: 17; V gene: TRBV5-1
CDR3 DNA: TGTGCCAGCAGCTTATCCGGACTAGCGGGGGGGCGGATTGGAGAGACCCAGTACTTC; CDR3 protein: CASSLSGLAGGRIGETQYF; D gene: TRBD2; clone size: .; J gene: TRBJ2-5; CDR3 length: 19; V gene: TRBV7-2
CDR3 DNA: TGTGCCAGCAGCTTAGATCCAGGCGCTGAAGCTTTCTTT; CDR3 protein: CASSLDPGAEAFF; D gene: .; clone size: .; J gene: TRBJ1-1; CDR3 length: 13; V gene: TRBV11-2
CDR3 DNA: TGTGCCAGCAGTTCAGGACAGGGGACTAACTATGGCTACACCTTC; CDR3 protein: CASSSGQGTNYGYTF; D gene: TRBD1; clone size: .; J gene: TRBJ1-2; CDR3 length: 15; V gene: TRBV27
CDR3 DNA: TGTGCCATCAGTAATAGCGGGATTCTCAACGAGCAGTACTTC; CDR3 protein: CAISNSGILNEQYF; D gene: TRBD2; clone size: once; J gene: TRBJ2-7; CDR3 length: 14; V gene: TRBV10-3
CDR3 DNA: TGTGCCAGCTCACGCGGACAGGGGTACGAGCAGTACTTC; CDR3 protein: CASSRGQGYEQYF; D gene: TRBD1; clone size: .; J gene: TRBJ2-7; CDR3 length: 13; V gene: TRBV18
CDR3 DNA: TGTGCCAGCACATGGGGGGGTCTGAACACTGAAGCTTTCTTT; CDR3 protein: CASTWGGLNTEAFF; D gene: .; clone size: .; J gene: TRBJ1-1; CDR3 length: 14; V gene: TRBV28
CDR3 DNA: TGCAGCGTATGGAGACAGGGTGGCACTGAAGCTTTCTTT; CDR3 protein: CSVWRQGGTEAFF; D gene: TRBD1; clone size: .; J gene: TRBJ1-1; CDR3 length: 13; V gene: TRBV29-1
CDR3 DNA: TGTGCCAGCAGCCGGGACAGCCAAGAGACCCAGTACTTC; CDR3 protein: CASSRDSQETQYF; D gene: TRBD1; clone size: .; J gene: TRBJ2-5; CDR3 length: 13; V gene: TRBV2
CDR3 DNA: TGTGCCAGTAGTGCCGACAGTTACAATGAGCAGTTCTTC; CDR3 protein: CASSADSYNEQFF; D gene: .; clone size: .; J gene: TRBJ2-1; CDR3 length: 13; V gene: TRBV19
CDR3 DNA: TGTGCCAGCAGCTTATCGACAGGGGAAAACGAGCAGTACTTC; CDR3 protein: CASSLSTGENEQYF; D gene: TRBD1; clone size: .; J gene: TRBJ2-7; CDR3 length: 14; V gene: TRBV7-9
CDR3 DNA: TGTGCCAGCAGAGGACAGGGAGGCTCTGAAGCTTTCTTT; CDR3 protein: CASRGQGGSEAFF; D gene: TRBD1; clone size: .; J gene: TRBJ1-1; CDR3 length: 13; V gene: TRBV2
CDR3 DNA: TGTGCCAGCTCACTGACAGGGGAGGGGAATTCACCCCTCCACTTT; CDR3 protein: CASSLTGEGNSPLHF; D gene: TRBD1; clone size: .; J gene: TRBJ1-6; CDR3 length: 15; V gene: TRBV18
CDR3 DNA: TGTGCCAGCTCACCCTCAAACGCCTATGGAAACACCATATATTTT; CDR3 protein: CASSPSNAYGNTIYF; D gene: .; clone size: .; J gene: TRBJ1-3; CDR3 length: 15; V gene: TRBV18
CDR3 DNA: TGTGCCAGCTCGGGTGGCTACGAGCAGTACTTC; CDR3 protein: CASSGGYEQYF; D gene: .; clone size: once; J gene: TRBJ2-7; CDR3 length: 11; V gene: TRBV6-5
CDR3 DNA: TGTGCCAGCAGCCTGGGACAGGTGGTCCGGGGGACTGAAGCTTTCTTT; CDR3 protein: CASSLGQVVRGTEAFF; D gene: TRBD1; clone size: .; J gene: TRBJ1-1; CDR3 length: 16; V gene: TRBV27
CDR3 DNA: TGTGCCAGCAGTGAAAGGCTCCGTCGGAATCAGCCCCAGCATTTT; CDR3 protein: CASSERLRRNQPQHF; D gene: .; clone size: .; J gene: TRBJ1-5; CDR3 length: 15; V gene: TRBV25-1
CDR3 DNA: TGTGCCAGTAGTATCCTAGGACAGGCCAACACCGGGGAGCTGTTTTTT; CDR3 protein: CASSILGQANTGELFF; D gene: TRBD1; clone size: .; J gene: TRBJ2-2; CDR3 length: 16; V gene: TRBV19
CDR3 DNA: TGTGCTAGTCCATTACCGGGGGATGAGCAGTTCTTC; CDR3 protein: CASPLPGDEQFF; D gene: .; clone size: .; J gene: TRBJ2-1; CDR3 length: 12; V gene: TRBV12-5
CDR3 DNA: TGCGCCAGCAGCCCGGGACCGAGCTACGAGCAGTACTTC; CDR3 protein: CASSPGPSYEQYF; D gene: .; clone size: .; J gene: TRBJ2-7; CDR3 length: 13; V gene: TRBV4-3
CDR3 DNA: TGTGCCAGCAGTCTCCGACTAGCGTTGGACGAGCAGTTCTTC; CDR3 protein: CASSLRLALDEQFF; D gene: TRBD2; clone size: .; J gene: TRBJ2-1; CDR3 length: 14; V gene: TRBV6-1
CDR3 DNA: TGTGCCAGCAGTTTCGGGACAGGGGAATACGAGCAGTACTTC; CDR3 protein: CASSFGTGEYEQYF; D gene: TRBD1; clone size: .; J gene: TRBJ2-7; CDR3 length: 14; V gene: TRBV27
CDR3 DNA: TGTGCCAGCAGCCCCCAGGGGAACTCTGGAAACACCATATATTTT; CDR3 protein: CASSPQGNSGNTIYF; D gene: .; clone size: .; J gene: TRBJ1-3; CDR3 length: 15; V gene: TRBV13
CDR3 DNA: TGTGCCAGCGGTACCACTTATAATTCACCCCTCCACTTT; CDR3 protein: CASGTTYNSPLHF; D gene: .; clone size: .; J gene: TRBJ1-6; CDR3 length: 13; V gene: TRBV7-3
CDR3 DNA: TGTGCCAGCAGCTTAGAATTCGGGGGGCCCTATGGCTACACCTTC; CDR3 protein: CASSLEFGGPYGYTF; D gene: .; clone size: .; J gene: TRBJ1-2; CDR3 length: 15; V gene: TRBV11-2
CDR3 DNA: TGTGCCAGCAGTTTAAAGGGACAGGGGGCTTTAGAGCAGTACTTC; CDR3 protein: CASSLKGQGALEQYF; D gene: TRBD1; clone size: .; J gene: TRBJ2-7; CDR3 length: 15; V gene: TRBV27